In its sample, the clone carrying this T cell receptor (beta chain) was seen a few times. The antigen is unknown. At one end, the junction sequence differs from germline, possibly due to a read error. The germline V gene has CDR1 SGHKS and CDR2 YYEKEE (reference sequence). There are 14 residues in the CDR3. This entry is derived from a study of identical twins. Study-wide findings and caveats: Out-of-frame alpha sequences shared by twins showed excess low generation probability. Cross-sectional statistical analysis, not tracking of the same donors, underpinned the conclusions.

TCRdb itself ran the 5' RACE reads through MiXCR, one entry per CDR3 protein. The sample has 600,000 to 850,000 distinct CDR3 sequences, about 18% seen once; the top ten hold under 15%. These data also featured in a second study, about T cells expressing NK-cell markers. That study reports: In the group of eight sequenced donors, seven were HCMV-seropositive and one was seronegative. Dominant NKG2C+ clonotype frequencies of roughly 1.0-7.0% of CD8+ T cells were measured in about six donors.

Sequencing was performed on PBMCs. The chain recombines TRBV5-5 with TRBJ2-7; 7 positions match TRBD1. The sequence was collected from a woman younger than 35 in good health. CDR3 protein: CASSLNPGQDEQYF. CDR3 sequence (DNA): TGTGCCAGTAGCTTGAACCCCGGACAGGACGAGCAGTACTTC.